This T cell receptor beta chain was sequenced in a study of blood T cell repertoires in COVID-19. Some clones are missing from TCRdb's copy, which holds only in-frame ones; the method was immunoSEQ multiplex PCR. The top ten hold around 2.9% of the sample, which has under 150,000 clones, around 79% seen once. This CDR3 has 15 residues. Trimming cost V 2 bases and J 0 bases; bases outside gene matches: 2. CDR1 and CDR2 from the germline V gene are SGDLS and YYNGEE. The genes are TRBV9 and TRBJ1-3; the match to TRBD1 covers 7 bases. This clonotype originated in a woman aged 45-65 years who had recovered from COVID-19. Sequences were obtained from PBMCs or T cells enriched from blood (not recorded which). The CDR3 spells CASSVGTASGNTIYF. In DNA form, the CDR3 reads TGTGCCAGCAGCGTGGGGACAGCCTCTGGAAACACCATATATTTT.